Here is one T cell receptor (beta chain) with its context. In the original workflow: How many nucleated cells were present was estimated from reference gene primer amplification. The protocol was immunoSEQ multiplex PCR, while the TCRdb copy is restricted to in-frame clones and leaves out a portion. The V and J calls and clone size were taken over from that table, and D and trimming were inferred from the DNA. The sample has 130,000 to 150,000 clones, 85% to 90% seen once. V was clipped by 2 bases and J by 9 bases; unmatched bases: 9. CDR1 LGHNT and CDR2 FRNRAP come from the germline V gene. The CDR3 is made up of 15 amino acids. These data originate in a study of blood T cell repertoires in COVID-19. Study information: The origin of the acute and convalescent COVID-19 samples was the United States, Italy and Spain. In each case, the material was cDNA or gDNA derived from T cells, B-cell-depleted T cells, or PBMCs.

The sequencing input was peripheral blood. The chain recombines TRBV12-5 with TRBJ2-1; 8 bases map to TRBD2. The origin of this receptor is a man aged 50-60 years with active or convalescent COVID-19. Here the CDR3 DNA reads TGTGCTAGTGGTTTGTTACTAGCGGAGACGGGTGAGCAGTTCTTC. This sequence encodes CASGLLLAETGEQFF.